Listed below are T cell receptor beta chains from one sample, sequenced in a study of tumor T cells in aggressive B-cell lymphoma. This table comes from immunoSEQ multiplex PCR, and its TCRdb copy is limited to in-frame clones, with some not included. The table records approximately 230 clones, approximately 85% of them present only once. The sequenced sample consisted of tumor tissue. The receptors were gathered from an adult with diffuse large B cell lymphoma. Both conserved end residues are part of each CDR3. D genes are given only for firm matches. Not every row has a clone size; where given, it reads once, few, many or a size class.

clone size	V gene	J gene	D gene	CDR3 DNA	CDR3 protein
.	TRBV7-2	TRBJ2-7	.	TGTGCCAGCAGCTTATGGGCCAGCTTCTACGAGCAGTACTTC	CASSLWASFYEQYF
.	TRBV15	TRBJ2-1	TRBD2	TGTGCCACCAGCTTTGTGGGGGGGTGGGACAATGAGCAGTTCTTC	CATSFVGGWDNEQFF
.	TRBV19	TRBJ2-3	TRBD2	TGTGCCAGTAGAAACCCCGACCAGGCTAGCGGAACAGATACGCAGTATTTT	CASRNPDQASGTDTQYF
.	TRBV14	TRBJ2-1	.	TGTGCCAGCAGCCAAGATCGGCGGCGAGATGCAAATGAGCAGTTCTTC	CASSQDRRRDANEQFF
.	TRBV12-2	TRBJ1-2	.	TGTGCAAGTCGCATTGGTGGGGCTCCACGAAAGACCTATGGCTACACCTTC	CASRIGGAPRKTYGYTF
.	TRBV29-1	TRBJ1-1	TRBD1	TGCAGCGTCGTAACAGGGGGTTGGACTGAAGCTTTCTTT	CSVVTGGWTEAFF
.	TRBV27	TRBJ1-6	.	TGTGCCAGCAGGAAACAGGGAGGGGATTCACCCCTCCACTTT	CASRKQGGDSPLHF
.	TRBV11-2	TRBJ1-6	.	TGTGCCAACAGCTTAGCCGAGTTTAGTTCACCCCTCCACTTT	CANSLAEFSSPLHF
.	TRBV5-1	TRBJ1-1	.	TGCGCCAGCAGCCCCTCGCGGACTGAAGCTTTCTTT	CASSPSRTEAFF
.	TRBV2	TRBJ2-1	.	TGTGCCAGCAGGGTAGACTCAGCGGGGCAGTTCTTC	CASRVDSAGQFF
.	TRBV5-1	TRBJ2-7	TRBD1	TGCGCCAGCAGCATAGACAGGGGAAGGGACGAGCAGTACTTC	CASSIDRGRDEQYF
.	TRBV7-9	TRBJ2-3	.	TGTGCCAGCAGCCTCAGGGTATTGAGCACAGATACGCAGTATTTT	CASSLRVLSTDTQYF
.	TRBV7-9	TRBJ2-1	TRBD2	TGTGCCAGCAGCCGCGGGACTAGCGTAACCTACAATGAGCAGTTCTTC	CASSRGTSVTYNEQFF
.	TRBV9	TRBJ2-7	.	TGTGCCAGCAGCGTAGCGGGGAACGAGCAGTACTTC	CASSVAGNEQYF
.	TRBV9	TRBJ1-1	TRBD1	TGTGCCAGCAGCGTAGAAGGGGGACAGGGGCCGGGGAACACTGAAGCTTTCTTT	CASSVEGGQGPGNTEAFF
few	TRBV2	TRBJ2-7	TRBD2	TGTGCCAGCAGTGCTACTAGCGGGAACTCCTACGAGCAGTACTTC	CASSATSGNSYEQYF
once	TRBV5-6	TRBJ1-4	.	TGTGCCAGCAGCTGGGAGACGGAAACTAATGAAAAACTGTTTTTT	CASSWETETNEKLFF
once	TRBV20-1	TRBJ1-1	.	TGCAGTGCCCTACCGTTAACTGAAGCTTTCTTT	CSALPLTEAFF
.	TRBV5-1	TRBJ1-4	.	TGCGCCAGCAGCTTAAGGGGGAATGAAAAACTGTTTTTT	CASSLRGNEKLFF
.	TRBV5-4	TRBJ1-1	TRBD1	TGTGCCAGCAGACAGGACAGGATGAACACTGAAGCTTTCTTT	CASRQDRMNTEAFF
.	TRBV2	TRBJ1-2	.	TGTGCCAGCAGTGAGGCGGCGGATGGCTACACCTTC	CASSEAADGYTF
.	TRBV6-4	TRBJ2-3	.	TGTGCCAGCAGCCTATGGTTCGGCACAGATACGCAGTATTTT	CASSLWFGTDTQYF
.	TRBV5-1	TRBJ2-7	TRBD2	TGCGCCAGCAGCTTGGTTCCGGGGGGTTACTACGAGCAGTACTTC	CASSLVPGGYYEQYF
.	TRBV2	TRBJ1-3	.	TGTGCCAGCAGTGAGGGTCAGGACTCTGGAAACGCCATATATTTT	CASSEGQDSGNAIYF
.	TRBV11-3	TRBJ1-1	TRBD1	TGTGCCAGCAGCTTACAGGGGGGAACTGAAGCTTTCTTT	CASSLQGGTEAFF
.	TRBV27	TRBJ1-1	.	TGTGCCAGCAGTTTATATAAGCGGAACACTGAAGCTTTCTTT	CASSLYKRNTEAFF
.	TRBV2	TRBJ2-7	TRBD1	TGTGCCAGCAGTGAAGGACAGGGAGTCTACGAGCAGTACTTC	CASSEGQGVYEQYF
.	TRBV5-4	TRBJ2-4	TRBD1	TGTGCCAGCAGCTCACAGGGGAACATTCAGTACTTC	CASSSQGNIQYF
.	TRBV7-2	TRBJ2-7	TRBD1	TGTGCCAGCAGCTTAGCCGTACAGGGGTATACGTACTTC	CASSLAVQGYTYF
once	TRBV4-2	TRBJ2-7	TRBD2	TGTGCCAGCAGCCAAGACGGGGCCCGGGGACTAGCGGGATTCTACGAGCAGTACTTC	CASSQDGARGLAGFYEQYF
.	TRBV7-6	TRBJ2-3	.	TGTGCCAGCAGCTGGGCCGGTGGCCCCGGTACAGATACGCAATATTTT	CASSWAGGPGTDTQYF
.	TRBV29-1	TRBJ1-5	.	TGCAGCGCAAGGACAGGCAATCAGCCCCAGCATTTT	CSARTGNQPQHF
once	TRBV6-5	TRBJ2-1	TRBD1	TGTGCCAGCACCCCCGGACAGGGCAATGAGCAGTTCTTC	CASTPGQGNEQFF
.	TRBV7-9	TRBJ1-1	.	TGTGCCAGCAGCTTCGGGACTGTGAACACTGAAGCTTTCTTT	CASSFGTVNTEAFF
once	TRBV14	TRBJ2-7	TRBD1	TGTGCCAGCAGCCAAGCCTGGGACAGGTCATGGGGCGAGCAGTACTTC	CASSQAWDRSWGEQYF
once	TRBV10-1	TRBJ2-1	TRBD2	TGCGCCAGCAGTCCCGGGACTAGCGCGTACAATGAGCAGTTCTTC	CASSPGTSAYNEQFF
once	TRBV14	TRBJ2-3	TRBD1	TGTGCCAGCAGCCAAGGGTACAGGGGTAGGACAGATACGCAGTATTTT	CASSQGYRGRTDTQYF
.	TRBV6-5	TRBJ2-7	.	TGTGCCAGCAGTTCGGGCAGGGGAAACTCCTACGAGCAGTACTTC	CASSSGRGNSYEQYF
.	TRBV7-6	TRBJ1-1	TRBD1	TGTGCCAGCAGCGCGGGACAGCAAAACACTGAAGCTTTCTTT	CASSAGQQNTEAFF
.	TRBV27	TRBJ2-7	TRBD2	TGTGCCAGTCGGACTAGCGGGAATATCTACGAGCAGTACTTC	CASRTSGNIYEQYF
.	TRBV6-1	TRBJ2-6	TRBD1	TGTGCCAGCAGCCAGGGGGTCTCTGGGGCCAACGTCCTGACTTTC	CASSQGVSGANVLTF
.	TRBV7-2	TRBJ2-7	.	TGTGCCAGCAGCTTATGGGCCAGCTTCTACGAGCAGTACTTC	CASSLWASFYEQYF
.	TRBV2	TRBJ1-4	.	TGTGCCAGCAAACCAGAGGGGGTCGCTAATGAAAAACTGTTTTTT	CASKPEGVANEKLFF
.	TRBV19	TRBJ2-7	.	TGTGCCAGTAGTCTCACGTTAGACTACGAGCAGTACTTC	CASSLTLDYEQYF
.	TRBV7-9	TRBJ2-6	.	TGTGCCAGCAGCTTAGGTCACTCTGGGGCCAACGTCCTGACTTTC	CASSLGHSGANVLTF
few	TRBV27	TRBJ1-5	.	TGTGCCAGCAGTAAGGGGGGGTACGATCAGCCCCAGCATTTT	CASSKGGYDQPQHF
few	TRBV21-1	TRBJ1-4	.	TGTGCCAGCAGAAGGCGGATAGCTTACAAGGTGCATAATGAAAAACTGTTTTTT	CASRRRIAYKVHNEKLFF
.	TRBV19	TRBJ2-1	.	TGTGTCAGTACTAAACAGGGATCCTACAATGAGCAGTTCTTC	CVSTKQGSYNEQFF
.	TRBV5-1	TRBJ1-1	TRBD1	TGCGCCAGCAGCTCGGGACAGGGAATCGTAGCTTTCTTT	CASSSGQGIVAFF
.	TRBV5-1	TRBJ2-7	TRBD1	TGCGCCAGCAGCTTGGGCCCCAGGGGGCAGAACGAGCAGTACTTC	CASSLGPRGQNEQYF
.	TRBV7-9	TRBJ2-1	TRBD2	TGTGCCAGCAGCAAGGGACTAGCGGGTTTATACAATGAGCAGTTCTTC	CASSKGLAGLYNEQFF
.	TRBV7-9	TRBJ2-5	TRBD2	TGTGCCAGCAGAAAGGGAGGGGAAGGAGAGACCCAGTACTTC	CASRKGGEGETQYF
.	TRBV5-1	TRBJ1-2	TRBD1	TGCGCCAGCAGCCCAGGACAGGGGTGGGACTATGGCTACACCTTC	CASSPGQGWDYGYTF
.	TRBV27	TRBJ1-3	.	TGTGCCAGCAGTTACAGAAGCTCTGGAAACACCATATATTTT	CASSYRSSGNTIYF
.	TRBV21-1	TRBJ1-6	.	TGTGCCAGCAGCCCTAGACCCAATAATTCACCCCTCCACTTT	CASSPRPNNSPLHF